This entry lists 16 T cell receptor beta chains sequenced from one sample in a study of T cells in Graves' hyperthyroidism and ophthalmopathy. The CDR3 regions of TCR beta were amplified from RNA transcripts. A first-round RT-PCR of the TCR CDR3 used the HTBI primer set. Each CDR3 protein is one row after TCRdb ran MiXCR on the multiplex PCR reads. The table shows 400,000 to 500,000 distinct CDR3 sequences, with about 15% occurring only once. The specimen was blood. The origin of the receptors is a woman under 30 with Graves' hyperthyroidism.

The chain is built from TRBV19 and TRBJ1-1, with a possible D match to TRBD1 (6 bases). The germline V gene has CDR1 LNHDA and CDR2 SQIVND (reference sequence). Trimming took 5 bases from V and 0 from J, leaving 13 bases between them. There are 15 residues in the CDR3. CDR3 coding DNA: TGTGCCAGTAGTCCATTAGGGACATTGAACACTGAAGCTTTCTTT. Translating gives CASSPLGTLNTEAFF.

This clonotype was found a few times. The genes are TRBV19 and TRBJ1-1; D may be TRBD1 (6 bases). This CDR3 is 15 amino acids long. V was clipped by 0 bases and J by 1 base, with 9 bases between them. Germline lookup yields CDR1 LNHDA and CDR2 SQIVND (reference sequence). The chain's CDR3 is CASSIDPGENTEAFF. CDR3 DNA: TGTGCCAGTAGTATAGACCCAGGGGAGAACACTGAAGCTTTCTTT.

This clonotype has a handful of counts. Here the CDR3 reads CASSFKDSYQETQYF. The CDR3 DNA reads TGTGCCAGCAGCTTTAAGGACAGCTACCAAGAGACCCAGTACTTC. V and J are TRBV7-6 and TRBJ2-5, with D perhaps TRBD1 (6 bases). The CDR3 length is 15 residues. CDR1 and CDR2 from the germline V gene are SGHVS and FNYEAQ. The ends were cut back, 3 bases at V and 0 bases at J, with 11 bases in the middle.

The rearrangement links TRBV28 to TRBJ2-3, with no clear D. The germline V and J ends were trimmed by 8 bases and 4 bases, with 13 bases remaining between them. The CDR3 has 13 residues. Germline V gene sequence: CDR1 MDHEN, CDR2 SYDVKM. The CDR3 DNA sequence: TGTGCCAGCGAGGCTAGTACGGCAGATACGCAGTATTTT. Its protein product is CASEASTADTQYF. Drawing the rest from reference TRBV28 and TRBJ2-3, the complete variable domain is DVKVTQSSRYLVKRTGEKVFLECVQDMDHENMFWYRQDPGLGLRLIYFSYDVKMKEKGDIPEGYSVSREKKERFSLILESASTNQTSMYLCASEASTADTQYFGPGTRLTVL.

Ten or more counts support this clonotype. The rearrangement uses TRBV20-1 and TRBJ2-3, with 7 bases aligning to TRBD2. J lost 1 base, V lost 3 bases, and 7 bases had no gene match. Germline V lookup: CDR1 DFQATT, CDR2 SNEGSKA (reference sequence). The CDR3 is 15 amino acids. The CDR3 DNA reads as TGCAGTGCTAGGAGTGGCGGGAGAGGCACAGATACGCAGTATTTT. The encoded protein is CSARSGGRGTDTQYF.

This clonotype was counted a few times. V usage is TRBV24-1 and J usage is TRBJ1-1, with D uncertain. Trimming cost V 5 bases and J 4 bases, with 10 bases left between them. This CDR3 comprises 13 residues. CDR1 is KGHDR, CDR2 SFDVKD, per germline. The chain's CDR3 is CATSGGEVTEAFF. The CDR3 DNA is TGTGCCACCAGTGGCGGCGAAGTCACTGAAGCTTTCTTT.

This clonotype was found a few times. The chain is built from TRBV19 and TRBJ1-5; TRBD1 matches 7 bases. V gave up 6 bases and J gave up 3 bases; unmatched junction bases: 5. The CDR3 totals 14 residues. CDR1 and CDR2 from the germline V gene are LNHDA and SQIVND (reference sequence). The CDR3 DNA is TGTGCCAGTAGCTGGGGACAGTACAATCAGCCCCAGCATTTT. Translating gives CASSWGQYNQPQHF. The variable domain in full, with the rest retrieved from reference TRBV19 and TRBJ1-5, is DGGITQSPKYLFRKEGQNVTLSCEQNLNHDAMYWYRQDPGQGLRLIYYSQIVNDFQKGDIAEGYSVSREKKESFPLTVTSAQKNPTAFYLCASSWGQYNQPQHFGDGTRLSIL.

This clonotype came up many times. This chain uses TRBV6-1 with TRBJ1-1; 9 nucleotides match TRBD1. The CDR3 has 13 amino acids. V shed 11 bases, J shed 6 bases, and the junction held 10 bases outside the gene matches. CDR1 and CDR2 (germline): MNHNS, SASEGT. The DNA of the CDR3 is TGTGCCGGATGCCGACAGGGGGGATCTGAAGCTTTCTTT. Its translation is CAGCRQGGSEAFF.

The table lists this clonotype with many counts. The gene calls are TRBV6-1 and TRBJ2-7; no clear D gene. V lost 7 bases to trimming and J lost 6 bases, with 16 bases between them. The germline V gene encodes CDR1 MNHNS and CDR2 SASEGT. The length of the CDR3 is 13 residues. CDR3 sequence (DNA): TGTGCCAGCACCGTAACTGGGGATAGCGAGCAGTACGTC. Translating it yields CASTVTGDSEQYV.

The sample holds many counts of this clonotype. This chain connects TRBV9 to TRBJ1-6, with 9 bases matching TRBD1. Germline CDR1 SGDLS, CDR2 YYNGEE. CDR3 length: 15 amino acids. With V trimmed by 0 bases and J by 13 bases, 8 bases remained unmatched. As DNA, the CDR3 is TGTGCCAGCAGCGTAGGGGGGACAGGGATGGTCCCCCTCCACTTT. This gives the protein CASSVGGTGMVPLHF. Using reference TRBV9 and TRBJ1-6 for the parts outside the CDR3, the full variable domain is DSGVTQTPKHLITATGQRVTLRCSPRSGDLSVYWYQQSLDQGLQFLIQYYNGEERAKGNILERFSAQQFPDLHSELNLSSLELGDSALYFCASSVGGTGMVPLHFGNGTRLTVT.

This clonotype was observed at least ten times. The chain couples TRBV27 to TRBJ2-7, with TRBD1 as a possible D gene (6 bases). CDR3 length: 14 amino acids. Germline V gene data show CDR1 as MNHEY and CDR2 as SMNVEV (reference sequence). V lost 5 bases, J lost 4 bases, and 15 bases lay in between. CDR3: CASSPRPDRYEQYF. The CDR3 DNA reads TGTGCCAGCAGTCCACGGCCGGACAGATACGAGCAGTACTTC.

This clonotype was counted many times. V is TRBV30 and J is TRBJ1-1; the D gene is possibly TRBD1 (5 bases). Germline CDR1 is GTSNPN and CDR2 is SVGIG (reference sequence). This CDR3 is 11 amino acids long. Trimming took off 7 bases at V and 1 base at J, with 7 bases between the two ends. Here the CDR3 reads CASGPNTEAFF. CDR3 DNA: TGTGCCTCGGGACCGAACACTGAAGCTTTCTTT.

This clonotype was recorded at least ten times. V gene TRBV14 combines with J gene TRBJ1-3; 7 bases match TRBD1. Losses at the gene ends were 1 base for V and 0 bases for J; bases not matched to a gene: 9. The CDR3 runs 18 residues. CDR1 and CDR2 (germline): SGHDN, FVKESK. CDR3: CASSQGATGPISGNTIYF. The DNA of the CDR3 is TGTGCCAGCAGCCAAGGCGCGACAGGGCCTATCTCTGGAAACACCATATATTTT. Supplemented by reference TRBV14 and TRBJ1-3, the full variable domain reads EAGVTQFPSHSVIEKGQTVTLRCDPISGHDNLYWYRRVMGKEIKFLLHFVKESKQDESGMPNNRFLAERTGGTYSTLKVQPAELEDSGVYFCASSQGATGPISGNTIYFGEGSWLTVV.

The CDR3 nucleotides read TGTGCCATCAGTGATTTAATTGAGAGACAGAACTATGGCTACACCTTC. Its protein is CAISDLIERQNYGYTF. This chain links TRBV10-3 with TRBJ1-2; TRBD1 might be the D (5 bases). V lost 3 bases, J lost 2 bases, and 16 bases lay in between. CDR3 length equals 16 residues. CDR1 and CDR2 (germline): ENHRY, SYGVKD.

This clonotype was observed at least ten times. The rearrangement links TRBV12-3 or TRBV12-4 to TRBJ2-7; 8 nucleotides line up with TRBD1. CDR3 length: 15 amino acids. J was trimmed by 3 bases and V by 4 bases; bases with no gene match: 8. The CDR3: CASSYPGGAGYEQYV. As DNA, the CDR3 is TGTGCCAGCAGTTACCCAGGGGGCGCAGGCTACGAGCAGTACGTC.

This clonotype was detected many times. The genes are TRBV5-1 and TRBJ1-1, with 7 bases matching TRBD1. In germline, CDR1 is SGHRS, CDR2 YFSETQ. The CDR3 contains 15 residues. The J segment lost 5 bases and the V segment lost 4 bases, leaving 11 bases of the junction unmatched. In DNA form, the CDR3 reads TGCGCCAGCAGCCTTAGACAGGGTCGGGGAACTGAAGCTTTCTTT. It encodes CASSLRQGRGTEAFF.